A single sample gave rise to the 25 T cell receptor beta chains below, sequenced in a study of T cell responses to AZD1222 COVID-19 vaccine. Sequenced by immunoSEQ multiplex PCR; TCRdb stores in-frame clones only, minus some. The sample yields about 93,000 clones, approximately 86% seen once. Sequences were derived from peripheral blood, sampled on day 0 of AZD1222 vaccination. The receptors were sampled from an adult in good health.

This clone appeared once. This chain uses TRBV19 with TRBJ1-1; no firm D call. Germline V gene data show CDR1 as LNHDA and CDR2 as SQIVND (reference sequence). V was shortened by 5 bases and J by 8 bases, with 18 bases between the two germline ends. The CDR3 has 14 residues. The CDR3 loop reads CASSLPGYVTEAFF. CDR3 nucleotides: TGTGCCAGTAGTCTCCCGGGCTACGTGACGGAAGCTTTCTTT. The full variable domain, its missing parts supplied by reference TRBV19 and TRBJ1-1, is DGGITQSPKYLFRKEGQNVTLSCEQNLNHDAMYWYRQDPGQGLRLIYYSQIVNDFQKGDIAEGYSVSREKKESFPLTVTSAQKNPTAFYLCASSLPGYVTEAFFGQGTRLTVV.

This chain uses TRBV2 with TRBJ1-1; no firm D call. Trimming pared 2 bases from V and 1 base from J, leaving 8 bases between. There are 14 residues in the CDR3. CDR1 and CDR2 from the germline V gene are SNHLY and FYNNEI. The DNA of the CDR3 is TGTGCCAGCAGTGAATGGTTGACGAACACTGAAGCTTTCTTT. Translation: CASSEWLTNTEAFF.

V is TRBV25-1 and J is TRBJ1-3, with D uncertain. The V and J ends lost 8 bases and 0 bases respectively, with 14 bases between them. From germline, CDR1 is MGHDK and CDR2 SYGVNS. CDR3 length: 15 residues. Here the CDR3 DNA reads TGTGCCAGCCGCAACAGTTCCTTCTCTGGAAACACCATATATTTT. As protein: CASRNSSFSGNTIYF.

The genes are TRBV5-1 and TRBJ2-3; D may be TRBD2 (6 bases). The CDR3 contains 12 residues. Germline V gene lookup returns CDR1 SGHRS and CDR2 YFSETQ. V was cut by 4 bases and J by 5 bases, with 8 bases left in between. CDR3 region: CASSRGEDTQYF. CDR3 coding DNA: TGCGCCAGCAGCCGCGGGGAAGATACGCAGTATTTT.

The rearrangement uses TRBV10-3 and TRBJ1-6, with 7 bases matching TRBD1. The V gene end was trimmed by 5 bases and the J gene end by 7 bases; junction bases not matched to a gene: 8. The CDR3 is made up of 15 amino acids. The germline V gene encodes CDR1 ENHRY and CDR2 SYGVKD. The CDR3 protein is CAISSTGTENSPLHF. The CDR3 region has the DNA TGTGCCATCAGTTCAACCGGGACAGAAAATTCACCCCTCCACTTT.

V and J are TRBV4-3 and TRBJ1-4; D is uncertain. CDR1 LGHNA and CDR2 YSLEER come from the germline V gene. The V gene lost 1 base and the J gene lost 5 bases, with 8 bases spanning the gap. CDR3 length equals 14 residues. CDR3 sequence: CASSQVELNEKLFF. The CDR3 DNA reads TGCGCCAGCAGCCAAGTTGAGCTAAATGAAAAACTGTTTTTT.

This chain joins TRBV30 and TRBJ2-5; D remains unclear. V gave up 2 bases and J gave up 8 bases, with 12 bases separating them. Germline CDR1 is GTSNPN and CDR2 is SVGIG (reference sequence). The CDR3 extends over 12 amino acids. CDR3 nucleotide sequence: TGTGCCTGGAGTACAACAGCCAGTACCCAGTACTTC. Translated, it gives CAWSTTASTQYF.

The chain recombines TRBV6-7 with TRBJ1-2; 7 bases agree with TRBD1. TRBV6-7 is treated as an ORF (open reading frame) with a function not yet certain. The CDR3 is made up of 15 amino acids. J lost 3 bases, V lost 4 bases, and 8 bases had no gene match. CDR3 sequence: CASSSRQGVDYGYTF. In nucleotides, the CDR3 is TGTGCCAGCAGTTCGAGACAGGGAGTAGACTATGGCTACACCTTC.

The chain joins TRBV3-1 (or the pseudogene TRBV3-2) to TRBJ2-2, with no clear D. The CDR3 has 16 residues. V lost 1 base and J 4 bases, leaving 13 bases between the germline ends. Germline V lookup: CDR1 LGHDT, CDR2 YNNKEL (reference sequence). CDR3 amino acids: CASSQVSGGPTGELFF. The DNA for the CDR3 is TGTGCCAGCAGCCAAGTATCCGGCGGACCCACCGGGGAGCTGTTTTTT.

Regarding this clone: One junction end does not reproduce the germline sequence, and a read error may be involved. The V gene is TRBV7-7, the J gene TRBJ2-5; D is uncertain. The CDR3 runs 13 residues. The germline V gene has CDR1 SSHAT and CDR2 FNYEAQ (reference sequence). CDR3 sequence: CASSFDYQETQYF. The CDR3 DNA sequence: TGTGCTAGCAGCTTTGACTACCAAGAGACCCAGTACTTC.

This clone was observed a single time. This chain uses TRBV7-9 with TRBJ2-1; D gene ambiguous. The V end was cut by 1 base, the J end by 9 bases, with 13 bases between. Per the germline V gene, CDR1 is SEHNR and CDR2 is FQNEAQ (reference sequence). CDR3 size: 14 residues. CDR3 nucleotide sequence: TGTGCCAGCAGCTTAGATCGCAGTCCGGGTGAGCAGTTCTTC. Translation gives CASSLDRSPGEQFF.

The chain has TRBV12-3 or TRBV12-4 and TRBJ2-7; tentatively, D is TRBD1 or TRBD2 (6 bases each). This CDR3 spans 12 amino acids. V shed 5 bases and J shed 11 bases, with 16 bases lying between them. The CDR3 is CASSPGPGAEYF. In DNA form, the CDR3 reads TGTGCCAGCAGTCCTGGCCCGGGGGCCGAGTACTTC.

The chain combines TRBV5-1 with TRBJ1-1, with TRBD1 matching over 7 bases. The germline V gene has CDR1 SGHRS and CDR2 YFSETQ. The J segment lost 5 bases and the V segment lost 4 bases, leaving 11 bases of the junction unmatched. The CDR3 extends over 15 amino acids. The DNA for the CDR3 is TGCGCCAGCAGCCTCCAGGGGGGAGGTAAGACTGAAGCTTTCTTT. Translated: CASSLQGGGKTEAFF.

V usage is TRBV14 and J usage is TRBJ2-1; 13 nucleotides line up with TRBD2. Per the germline V gene, CDR1 is SGHDN and CDR2 is FVKESK. V lost 6 bases to trimming and J lost 7 bases; unmatched junction nucleotides: 6. This CDR3 comprises 15 residues. CDR3: CASRDALAGGNEQFF. The CDR3 bases are TGTGCCAGCAGAGACGCACTAGCGGGGGGGAATGAGCAGTTCTTC. Together with reference TRBV14 and TRBJ2-1, the CDR3 gives the full variable domain: EAGVTQFPSHSVIEKGQTVTLRCDPISGHDNLYWYRRVMGKEIKFLLHFVKESKQDESGMPNNRFLAERTGGTYSTLKVQPAELEDSGVYFCASRDALAGGNEQFFGPGTRLTVL.

This chain joins TRBV29-1 and TRBJ2-1; D remains unclear. Trimming removed 8 bases at V and 6 bases at J, with 14 bases between. The CDR3 covers 12 residues. Germline V gene sequence: CDR1 SQVTM, CDR2 ANQGSEA. The CDR3 DNA sequence: TGCAGCTCCGATGGGCTTAGCAATGAGCAGTTCTTC. As protein: CSSDGLSNEQFF.

The rearrangement uses TRBV2 and TRBJ2-3; possible D gene TRBD1, 5 bases. CDR3 length: 12 residues. Germline V gene data show CDR1 as SNHLY and CDR2 as FYNNEI. With 6 bases removed from V and 4 bases from J, the gap between germline ends came to 8 bases. This CDR3 reads CASRQESDTQYF. DNA of the CDR3: TGTGCCAGCAGACAGGAATCAGATACGCAGTATTTT.

The chain carries TRBV5-1 and TRBJ1-6; D may be TRBD1 (6 bases). The V end was cut by 0 bases, the J end by 7 bases, with 14 bases between. This CDR3 comprises 16 residues. The germline gives CDR1 SGHRS, CDR2 YFSETQ. CDR3: CASSLEPGDRNSPLHF. As DNA, the CDR3 is TGCGCCAGCAGCTTGGAGCCAGGGGATCGCAATTCACCCCTCCACTTT.

This chain connects TRBV7-2 to TRBJ1-5; D is unresolved. The CDR3 contains 15 residues. Trimming shortened V by 1 base and J by 6 bases, and 13 bases separated the two germline ends. Germline lookup yields CDR1 SGHTA and CDR2 FQGNSA. CDR3 nucleotide sequence: TGTGCCAGCAGCTTAGAGACATCGCGGGGTCAGCCCCAGCATTTT. Translating gives CASSLETSRGQPQHF.

The chain carries TRBV7-8 and TRBJ2-5, with TRBD2 matching 9 bases. J lost 2 bases, V lost 6 bases, and 7 bases had no gene match. The length of the CDR3 is 15 residues. The germline V gene encodes CDR1 SGHVS and CDR2 FQNEAQ. The CDR3 here is CASRPSGAAQETQYF. DNA of the CDR3: TGTGCCAGCAGGCCTAGCGGGGCGGCACAAGAGACCCAGTACTTC.

The gene calls are TRBV18 and TRBJ2-5; 7 positions match TRBD2. J gave up 5 bases and V 0 bases, and 6 bases lay outside the gene matches. This CDR3 comprises 15 residues. The germline CDR1 and CDR2 sequences are KGHSH and LQKENI. CDR3 nucleotides: TGTGCCAGCTCACCACCCGGTGGCGGGGGTGAGACCCAGTACTTC. Translated, it gives CASSPPGGGGETQYF.

The V call is TRBV4-1, the J call TRBJ2-1, with 11 bases matching TRBD1. CDR1 and CDR2 (germline): MGHRA, YSYEKL. Trimming took 0 bases from V and 3 from J; bases not matched to a gene: 19. The CDR3 contains 22 residues. CDR3 protein: CASSQDALPGTGGFTFYNEQFF. In nucleotides, the CDR3 is TGCGCCAGCAGCCAAGATGCACTTCCTGGGACAGGGGGTTTTACTTTCTACAATGAGCAGTTCTTC.

The V gene is TRBV6-5, the J gene TRBJ1-1; no clear D. Germline-derived CDR1 and CDR2 are MNHEY and SVGAGI. The CDR3 length is 13 residues. The ends were cut back, 5 bases at V and 5 bases at J, with 12 bases in the middle. The CDR3 loop reads CASSPALSTEAFF. CDR3 sequence (DNA): TGTGCCAGCAGTCCCGCCTTGAGTACTGAAGCTTTCTTT.

This rearrangement joins TRBV14 to TRBJ2-1; D remains unclear. The V end lost 1 base, the J end lost 9 bases, and 10 bases lay between the germline ends. The CDR3 contains 13 residues. Germline CDR1 and CDR2: SGHDN and FVKESK. The CDR3 sequence is CASSQVHFVEQFF. In DNA form, the CDR3 reads TGTGCCAGCAGCCAAGTCCACTTTGTTGAGCAGTTCTTC.

The rearrangement joins TRBV5-4 to TRBJ2-3; D possibly corresponds to TRBD1 (5 bases). Between the trimmed V and J ends, which lost 0 bases and 1 base, there was a span of 12 bases. This CDR3 spans 16 amino acids. The germline gives CDR1 SGHNT, CDR2 YYREEE (reference sequence). The CDR3 protein is CASSLAQGIGTDTQYF. The CDR3 region has the DNA TGTGCCAGCAGCTTGGCCCAGGGTATAGGCACAGATACGCAGTATTTT.

The rearrangement uses TRBV7-2 and TRBJ1-1; TRBD1 matches 8 bases. CDR3 length: 17 amino acids. The V segment lost 5 bases and the J segment 5 bases; nucleotides outside the gene matches: 16. Germline CDR1 and CDR2: SGHTA and FQGNSA. The CDR3 here is CASSHDPPGGVRTEAFF. The CDR3, as DNA: TGTGCCAGCAGCCACGACCCCCCAGGGGGCGTCAGAACTGAAGCTTTCTTT.